The clone carrying this T cell receptor beta chain was picked up a small number of times. Its cognate antigen is unknown. The data were taken from a study of T-cell reconstitution after alpha-beta-depleted transplantation in children. Study-level results: Expanded graft clones, several hundred of them, were reportedly the source of alpha-beta T cells about two months after transplant. TCRbeta diversity was high at day 60 in some patients (a result of surviving recipient T cells and thymic progenitors). T cells produced anew were the main source of T-cell counts and diversity one year after transplant.

Unique molecular identifiers were incorporated when the TCRbeta library was constructed. Each CDR3 protein gets one entry after TCRdb re-called the PCR reads with MiXCR. This table has 700,000 to 850,000 distinct CDR3 sequences, 15% to 20% appearing once. Trimming cost V 0 bases and J 2 bases; bases outside gene matches: 7. Germline CDR1 reads SGHDN; CDR2 reads FVKESK. This CDR3 comprises 17 residues. The J gene is TRBJ2-7, the V gene TRBV14; 10 positions agree with TRBD1. This receptor was taken from a male patient under 18 who had a stem cell transplant for acute lymphoblastic leukemia, so the T cells may come from the graft donor. Here the sequenced sample was PBMCs, mostly from graft donor cells, taken 360 days after TCRalphabeta/CD19-depleted stem cell transplant. DNA for the CDR3: TGTGCCAGCAGCCAAGAATTCGGACAGGGGGGGACCTACGAGCAGTACTTC. It is translated as CASSQEFGQGGTYEQYF. Drawing the rest from reference TRBV14 and TRBJ2-7, the complete variable domain is EAGVTQFPSHSVIEKGQTVTLRCDPISGHDNLYWYRRVMGKEIKFLLHFVKESKQDESGMPNNRFLAERTGGTYSTLKVQPAELEDSGVYFCASSQEFGQGGTYEQYFGPGTRLTVT.